The source of this T cell receptor (beta chain) is a study of blood T cell repertoires in COVID-19. Study-level information: The United States, Italy and Spain supplied acute and convalescent COVID-19 samples. From T cells, B-cell-depleted T cells, or PBMCs came the material, which was cDNA or gDNA.

Trimming cost V 1 base and J 1 base, with 8 bases left between them. This CDR3 is built from 14 residues. Germline V gene lookup returns CDR1 SGHTA and CDR2 FQGNSA. In the original workflow: Reference gene primers were amplified, and this amplification served to estimate nucleated cell counts. Libraries were prepared by immunoSEQ multiplex PCR; TCRdb keeps only in-frame clonotypes and omits some of them. From that table come the V and J calls and clone size; the DNA was used to work out D and trimming. Here the sample spans about 270,000 clones, less than 90% being singletons. Specimen: peripheral blood. V is TRBV7-2 and J is TRBJ2-7; D is possibly TRBD1 (5 bases). The TCR originated in a young woman with COVID-19, enrolled during active disease. The CDR3 DNA reads TGTGCCAGCAGCTTAGGGCGACAGTCCTACGAGCAGTACTTC. This translates into CASSLGRQSYEQYF.